This T cell receptor (beta chain) was sequenced for a study of human T cells and chemical hapten exposure. TCRdb redid the calling of the RACE reads with MiXCR, one entry per CDR3 protein. The sample yields just over 80,000 distinct CDR3 sequences, around 10% seen once. A note on this clonotype: A much larger clone differs by one base, so this may be a read error.

Time point described: patch test 1, 2 weeks after DPC sensitization. Treatment of the sample: therapeutic diphenylcyclopropenone sensitization with weekly scalp DPC. Alopecia patients between 18 and 70 years old and suitable for DPC were used as donors. Germline V gene lookup returns CDR1 MNHNS and CDR2 SASEGT. The CDR3 covers 16 residues. The source of this sequence is a woman in her forties or fifties with alopecia areata. Some clones in this sample may be carry-over from other donors' samples. This chain uses TRBV6-1 with TRBJ1-5; D is possibly TRBD1 (5 bases). Sample: whole blood, taken in connection with sensitization to the hapten diphenylcyclopropenone (DPC). CDR3 nucleotides: TGTACCAGCAGTGAAGGATTGGGGACGAGCAATCAGCCCCAGCATTTT. The encoded protein is CTSSEGLGTSNQPQHF.